This TCR beta chain was profiled in a study of blood T cell repertoires in COVID-19. Background on the study: From the United States, Italy and Spain came samples of acute and convalescent COVID-19. In each case, the material was cDNA or gDNA derived from T cells, B-cell-depleted T cells, or PBMCs.

In the original processing: Reference gene primer amplification yielded estimated nucleated cell counts. Profiling relied on immunoSEQ multiplex PCR, and the TCRdb table lists in-frame clones only, not all of them. V, J and clone size were drawn from that table, and D and trimming were deduced from the DNA. The sample contains under 250,000 clones, around 80% of which appear only once. Germline V CDR1 and CDR2: MNHEY, SVGAGI. V was trimmed by 5 bases and J by 0 bases, leaving 11 bases between them. The CDR3 extends over 15 amino acids. The origin of this receptor is a man over 45 with active or convalescent COVID-19. The V and J genes are TRBV6-5 and TRBJ2-1, with D tentatively TRBD1 (6 bases). The sequenced material came from peripheral blood. Here the CDR3 DNA reads TGTGCCAGCAGTCGGACAGTCAGCTCCTACAATGAGCAGTTCTTC. Amino acid sequence: CASSRTVSSYNEQFF.